This record looks at one T cell receptor (beta chain) sequence and its context. Its specificity is not known. This record comes from a study of Ad26.COV2.S vaccination and SARS-CoV-2 variants. On the study more broadly: It was the COV1001 Ad26.COV2.S trial arm that included the donor.

The treatment is: around 19 received Ad26.COV2.S at low or high dose, single or two shots; a few received placebo; per-sample allocation not given. Repertoires come from day 63 after the first vaccine or placebo injection. An 18-55-year-old adult in Boston served as donor. Sequencing was performed with immunoSEQ multiplex PCR; in TCRdb, only in-frame clones are kept and a portion is missing. The data contain roughly 320,000 clones, around four fifths of them seen just once; the ten biggest clones take up 2.1%. With 5 bases clipped from V and 6 bases from J, the junction kept 6 bases outside the gene matches. Germline lookup yields CDR1 MNHNY and CDR2 SVGAGI (reference sequence). The CDR3 is made up of 13 amino acids. The study's findings and limits: Spike-specific TCR breadth was greater after Ad26.COV2.S than placebo. Substantial breadth was reportedly displayed by spike-specific CD8+ and CD4+ T cell responses after vaccination.

The genes are TRBV6-6 and TRBJ1-2; 7 nucleotides agree with TRBD1. This TCR came from a person between 18 and 65 years old who received the Ad26.COV2.S COVID-19 vaccine or a placebo. This specimen consisted of peripheral blood, obtained in a trial of Ad26.COV2.S vaccine versus placebo. CDR3 in DNA: TGTGCCAGCAGTGACCGACAGGGCAATGGCTACACCTTC. This translates into CASSDRQGNGYTF.